This T cell receptor beta chain is drawn from a study of blood T cells in healthy people across ages. Whole-study findings and limits: Relative to aged donors, long-lived donors carried more naive CD4+ cells and displayed higher diversity.

Total RNA was isolated from each sample in quantities of at least 6 micrograms. With a J-beta primer mix and a sample-barcoded 5' primer, a second PCR ran roughly 6 to 11 cycles. TCRdb re-called the 5' RACE reads through MiXCR, storing one row per CDR3 protein. The profile covers around 1,100,000 distinct CDR3 sequences, with about two fifths appearing a single time and less than 15% taken by the ten largest. From germline, CDR1 is DFQATT and CDR2 SNEGSKA (reference sequence). The CDR3 consists of 14 residues. With 6 bases clipped from V and 11 bases from J, the junction kept 16 bases outside the gene matches. About this clonotype: No antigen is known for it.

Sequenced material: blood. The chain couples TRBV20-1 to TRBJ2-5, with TRBD2 matching 9 bases. The receptor was derived from a man aged 18 to 30 in good health. CDR3 nucleotides: TGCAGTGCCCAACTCAGCGGGGGGTTTAATGAGCAGTACTTC. Protein: CSAQLSGGFNEQYF.